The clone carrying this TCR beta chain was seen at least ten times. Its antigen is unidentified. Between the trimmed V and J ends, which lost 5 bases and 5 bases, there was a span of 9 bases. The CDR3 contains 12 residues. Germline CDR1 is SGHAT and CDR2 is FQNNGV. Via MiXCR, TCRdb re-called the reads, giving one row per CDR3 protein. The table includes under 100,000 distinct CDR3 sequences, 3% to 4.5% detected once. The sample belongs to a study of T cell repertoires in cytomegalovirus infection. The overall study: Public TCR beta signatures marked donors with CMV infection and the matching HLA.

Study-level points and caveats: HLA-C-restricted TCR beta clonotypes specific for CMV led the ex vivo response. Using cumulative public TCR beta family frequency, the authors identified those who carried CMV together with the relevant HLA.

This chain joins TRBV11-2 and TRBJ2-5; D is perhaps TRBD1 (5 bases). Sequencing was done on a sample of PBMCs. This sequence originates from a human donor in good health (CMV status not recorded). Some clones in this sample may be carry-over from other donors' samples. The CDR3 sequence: CASSPRGETQYF. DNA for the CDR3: TGTGCCAGCAGCCCAAGGGGTGAGACCCAGTACTTC.